Following are 25 T cell receptor beta chains from one sample sequenced in a study of T cells after yellow fever vaccination. TCRdb independently ran MiXCR on the 5' RACE reads; one entry per CDR3 protein. This sample has 500,000 to 650,000 distinct CDR3 sequences, with 10% to 15% found just once. The specimen was PBMCs, collected on the day of the yellow fever booster vaccination. These receptor sequences come from a young man who received the YFV17D yellow fever vaccine.

This clonotype was counted only a few times. The chain carries TRBV20-1 and TRBJ2-3, with 10 bases lining up with TRBD2. Germline CDR1 reads DFQATT; CDR2 reads SNEGSKA (reference sequence). The CDR3 length is 17 residues. J lost 0 bases, V lost 4 bases, and 10 bases had no gene match. The CDR3 coding sequence is TGCAGTGCTAAGGGGGTCGGGACTAGCGCCAGCACAGATACGCAGTATTTT. Translation: CSAKGVGTSASTDTQYF.

This clonotype was counted between two and nine times. The rearrangement links TRBV2 to TRBJ2-7, with D maybe TRBD1 (5 bases). V lost 3 bases, J lost 0 bases, and 9 bases lay in between. CDR3 length: 14 amino acids. Looked up from germline, CDR1 is SNHLY and CDR2 is FYNNEI. The CDR3 loop is CASSDQGTSYEQYF. The CDR3 coding sequence is TGTGCCAGCAGTGATCAGGGCACCTCCTACGAGCAGTACTTC.

There are many counts of this clonotype. The chain uses TRBV12-3 or TRBV12-4 and TRBJ2-3; 7 bases agree with TRBD1. V lost 1 base, J lost 2 bases, and 3 bases stayed unmatched. The CDR3 runs 15 residues. The CDR3 coding sequence is TGTGCCAGCAGTTTAGGACAGGGACACACAGATACGCAGTATTTT. This sequence encodes CASSLGQGHTDTQYF.

Remarks on this clonotype: A single base separates this from a much larger clone, so it may be a read error. The V and J genes are TRBV6-4 and TRBJ2-1; the D is unclear. This CDR3 region has 13 residues. Germline assignment: CDR1 MRHNA and CDR2 SNTAGT. The CDR3 loop is CAISATLGYEQFF. Written as DNA, the CDR3 is TGTGCCATCAGTGCAACTCTAGGGTATGAGCAGTTCTTC.

In its sample, this clonotype was seen a few times. The rearrangement uses TRBV4-3 and TRBJ2-1; 11 nucleotides agree with TRBD2. The germline V gene encodes CDR1 LGHNA and CDR2 YSLEER. The CDR3 is 13 amino acids. V trimming: 9 bases; J trimming: 7 bases; junction bases outside the gene matches: 5. The CDR3 nucleotides are TGCGCCAGTAAACTAGCGGGAGCGAATGAGCAGTTCTTC. Its translation is CASKLAGANEQFF.

The genes are TRBV5-4 and TRBJ2-1; no clear D gene. Looked up from germline, CDR1 is SGHNT and CDR2 is YYREEE (reference sequence). CDR3 length: 13 amino acids. Trimming took 4 bases from V and 9 from J, leaving 14 bases between them. For the CDR3, the DNA is TGTGCCAGCAGCCCCCCCGAGTTAAGTGAGCAGTTCTTC. Protein sequence: CASSPPELSEQFF.

This clonotype came up a few times. The genes are TRBV7-2 and TRBJ1-3; no definite D call. Per germline, CDR1 SGHTA and CDR2 FQGNSA. The CDR3 length is 15 residues. V gave up 7 bases and J gave up 0 bases, with 13 bases separating them. CDR3 sequence reads: CASTPALSSGNTIYF. DNA of the CDR3: TGTGCCAGCACGCCTGCCCTCTCCTCTGGAAACACCATATATTTT.

The chain links TRBV5-1 to TRBJ2-5; TRBD2 might be the D (6 bases). The CDR3 has 15 amino acids. The germline CDR1 and CDR2 sequences are SGHRS and YFSETQ. V gave up 4 bases and J gave up 2 bases, with 15 bases separating them. The CDR3 spells CASSPLREQQETQYF. The CDR3 region has the DNA TGCGCCAGCAGCCCCTTGCGGGAACAACAAGAGACCCAGTACTTC.

In its sample, this clonotype was seen a few times. This sequence joins TRBV5-1 and TRBJ2-1; 9 bases are a match to TRBD2. CDR3 length: 17 residues. Germline CDR1 reads SGHRS; CDR2 reads YFSETQ. V lost 6 bases and J lost 10; bases outside the gene matches: 20. The CDR3: CASTPDRAGGRTREQFF. CDR3 in DNA: TGCGCCAGCACCCCTGACCGCGCGGGAGGGAGGACTCGGGAGCAGTTCTTC.

This chain connects TRBV4-3 to TRBJ2-6; D gene uncertain. V lost 5 bases and J lost 1, with 12 bases in between. Germline loops: CDR1 LGHNA, CDR2 YSLEER. The CDR3 is made up of 16 amino acids. CDR3 nucleotide sequence: TGCGCCAGCAGCGCAAATATGGATTCTGGGGCCAACGTCCTGACTTTC. It codes for CASSANMDSGANVLTF.

This clonotype was seen more than once but under ten times. The chain links TRBV3-1 to TRBJ2-7; D is unclear. CDR1 is LGHDT and CDR2 is YNNKEL in the germline V gene (reference sequence). The V end lost 5 bases, the J end lost 6 bases, and 14 bases lay between the germline ends. The CDR3 is 13 amino acids. The CDR3 protein is CASSFGRVGEQYF. In DNA, the CDR3 is TGTGCCAGCAGCTTTGGAAGGGTAGGCGAGCAGTACTTC.

In its sample, this clonotype was seen a few times. The chain employs TRBV5-6 and TRBJ2-5; no definite D call. Per germline, CDR1 SGHDT and CDR2 YYEEEE. The V end lost 1 base, the J end lost 1 base, and 5 bases lay between the germline ends. The CDR3 spans 13 residues. CDR3 residues: CASSLFIQETQYF. CDR3 DNA sequence: TGTGCCAGCAGCTTGTTCATCCAAGAGACCCAGTACTTC.

This clonotype was picked up a small number of times. This chain joins TRBV20-1 and TRBJ1-2; the D is unclear. V dropped 5 bases and J dropped 8 bases, with 21 bases sitting between them. The CDR3 spans 14 residues. The V gene's germline CDR1 is DFQATT and CDR2 SNEGSKA (reference sequence). This CDR3 is CSAGIHRDIKGYTF. DNA for the CDR3: TGCAGTGCTGGTATTCACAGAGACATAAAGGGCTACACCTTC.

A few counts support this clonotype. The V gene is TRBV5-4, the J gene TRBJ2-3, with 8 positions matching TRBD2. V was clipped by 4 bases and J by 2 bases; unmatched bases: 6. The CDR3 contains 15 residues. The germline V gene encodes CDR1 SGHNT and CDR2 YYREEE (reference sequence). This chain's CDR3 is CASSAGSGITDTQYF. The CDR3 DNA is TGTGCCAGCAGCGCGGGTAGCGGGATCACAGATACGCAGTATTTT.

The chain has TRBV7-9 and TRBJ2-3; 11 bases agree with TRBD2. CDR1 SEHNR and CDR2 FQNEAQ come from the germline V gene (reference sequence). The CDR3 contains 14 residues. For the CDR3, the DNA is TGTGCAAGCCTAGCGGGAGGATGGACAGATACGCAGTATTTT. This sequence encodes CASLAGGWTDTQYF.

The J gene is TRBJ2-1, the V gene TRBV25-1; D remains ambiguous. Germline V gene data show CDR1 as MGHDK and CDR2 as SYGVNS. The CDR3 has 12 amino acids. The germline V and J ends were trimmed by 3 bases and 9 bases, with 9 bases remaining between them. The CDR3 nucleotides read TGTGCCAGCAGTGAGCCTTCAGGTGAGCAGTTCTTC. Protein product: CASSEPSGEQFF. Full variable domain (remainder filled in from reference TRBV25-1 and TRBJ2-1): EADIYQTPRYLVIGTGKKITLECSQTMGHDKMYWYQQDPGMELHLIHYSYGVNSTEKGDLSSESTVSRIRTEHFPLTLESARPSHTSQYLCASSEPSGEQFFGPGTRLTVL.

This clonotype was counted between two and nine times. The chain employs TRBV5-1 and TRBJ2-7; D not resolved. Trimming removed 3 bases from V and 5 bases from J, with 15 bases in between. CDR3 length: 14 amino acids. The V gene's germline CDR1 is SGHRS and CDR2 YFSETQ. DNA of the CDR3: TGCGCCAGCAGCTCCCGGGCCGACGTCCACGAGCAGTACTTC. Translation: CASSSRADVHEQYF.

The rearrangement joins TRBV6-2 or TRBV6-3 to TRBJ2-7; TRBD1 agrees at 10 bases. Trimming at V came to 8 bases and at J to 4 bases, leaving 8 bases not matched to a gene. This CDR3 is built from 14 residues. CDR1 and CDR2 (germline): MNHEY, SVGEGT. For the CDR3, the DNA is TGTGCCAGCCAGTGGGACAGGGGTACTTACGAGCAGTACTTC. Protein: CASQWDRGTYEQYF.

The V gene is TRBV15, the J gene TRBJ2-5; D may be TRBD1 (5 bases). Deletions cut 5 bases from V and 4 bases from J, with 17 bases between. The CDR3 is made up of 15 amino acids. CDR1 and CDR2 (germline): LNHNV, YYDKDF (reference sequence). CDR3 nucleotides: TGTGCCACCAGCCCCCATCGCGGTAGGGGAGAGACCCAGTACTTC. Its translation: CATSPHRGRGETQYF.

The chain couples TRBV6-2 or TRBV6-3 to TRBJ2-3; 7 nucleotides match TRBD2. Trimming removed 0 bases from V and 3 bases from J; junction bases left unmatched: 3. The length of the CDR3 is 15 residues. Germline values: CDR1 MNHEY, CDR2 SVGEGT. The CDR3 is CASSYSASGTDTQYF. As DNA, the CDR3 is TGTGCCAGCAGTTACTCCGCTAGCGGAACAGATACGCAGTATTTT.

The CDR3 DNA sequence: TGCGCCAGCACCAAGGACTCTAGTCGGTACGAGCAGTACTTC. Its translation is CASTKDSSRYEQYF. The V and J genes are TRBV5-1 and TRBJ2-7, with D perhaps TRBD2 (5 bases). With 6 bases removed from V and 4 bases from J, the gap between germline ends came to 17 bases. Germline V gene data show CDR1 as SGHRS and CDR2 as YFSETQ. CDR3 length: 14 amino acids. Together with reference TRBV5-1 and TRBJ2-7, the CDR3 gives the full variable domain: KAGVTQTPRYLIKTRGQQVTLSCSPISGHRSVSWYQQTPGQGLQFLFEYFSETQRNKGNFPGRFSGRQFSNSRSEMNVSTLELGDSALYLCASTKDSSRYEQYFGPGTRLTVT.

This clonotype was detected a few times. The V and J genes are TRBV12-3 or TRBV12-4 and TRBJ2-7, with TRBD1 identical over 7 bases. This CDR3 has 12 amino acids. Trimming took 7 bases from V and 3 from J; bases not matched to a gene: 3. Written as DNA, the CDR3 is TGTGCCAGCACCCGGACAGGCTACGAGCAGTACTTC. This gives the protein CASTRTGYEQYF.

This clonotype was detected only a few times. The gene calls are TRBV7-2 and TRBJ1-2; no reliable D call. V lost 5 bases and J 4 bases, leaving 8 bases between the germline ends. The CDR3 has 12 amino acids. The germline gives CDR1 SGHTA, CDR2 FQGNSA. In DNA form, the CDR3 reads TGTGCCAGCAGCGCGGCGGGCTATGGCTACACCTTC. This translates into CASSAAGYGYTF.

The rearrangement uses TRBV10-2 and TRBJ1-4; 7 nucleotides match TRBD1. The CDR3 sequence is 14 residues long. Germline CDR1 is WSHSY and CDR2 is SAAADI. J lost 7 bases, V lost 5 bases, and 7 bases had no gene match. The CDR3 DNA reads as TGCGCCAGCAGTACAGGGACAGTGGGTGAAAAACTGTTTTTT. Translation: CASSTGTVGEKLFF.

V is TRBV2 and J is TRBJ2-5, with 9 bases identical to TRBD2. The CDR3 covers 16 residues. Trimming cost V 6 bases and J 2 bases; bases outside gene matches: 10. CDR1 is SNHLY and CDR2 is FYNNEI in the germline V gene. CDR3 amino acids: CASSGSGGRGQETQYF. The CDR3 coding sequence is TGTGCCAGCAGCGGCTCTGGCGGGAGGGGTCAAGAGACCCAGTACTTC.